Presented here are 21 T cell receptor beta chains from one specimen sequenced in a study of post-analysis software for immune sequencing data. Study conclusions and caveats: About 5 TRBV segments appeared more often in patients than in controls, and TRBV5-6, TRBV5-1 and TRBV20-1 were among these.

cDNA libraries of TCR beta carried unique molecular identifiers. TCRdb analysed the PCR reads with MiXCR anew, one entry per CDR3 protein. The sample comprises 800,000 to 950,000 distinct CDR3 sequences, approximately 50% of which are singletons, and 4.6% rests with the top ten. The antigens for these receptors are not known. Material for sequencing was blood. These receptors were obtained from a girl under 18 with multiple sclerosis.

Remarks on this clonotype: The junction does not match germline at one end; this may be a read error. The V call is TRBV7-2, the J call TRBJ2-4, with TRBD2 as a possible D gene (5 bases). Germline V CDR1 and CDR2: SGHTA, FQGNSA. The CDR3 has 17 amino acids. CDR3: CASSPLGQLLAKSIQYF. CDR3 in DNA: TGTGCCAGCAGCCCCCTGGGCCAGCTTCTAGCCAAAAGCATTCAGTACTTC.

This clonotype was observed a handful of times. The V call is TRBV18, the J call TRBJ2-4; 8 positions agree with TRBD2. The J call may not be correct, given that the DNA end is closer to TRBJ2-7. The CDR3 totals 15 residues. The V gene's germline CDR1 is KGHSH and CDR2 LQKENI. Written as DNA, the CDR3 is TGTGCCAGCTCACCACGTCACGGGGGGGGCGACGAGCAGTACTTC. This translates into CASSPRHGGGDEQYF.

The chain links TRBV5-1 to TRBJ2-5; 7 nucleotides agree with TRBD1. Germline loops: CDR1 SGHRS, CDR2 YFSETQ. V was pared by 5 bases and J by 7 bases, with 8 bases of the junction left unmatched. The CDR3 extends over 13 amino acids. The CDR3 region has the DNA TGCGCCAGCAGAGCAGGGACAGAGGGGACCCAGTACTTC. Encoded protein: CASRAGTEGTQYF.

This clonotype was seen a few times. The V gene is TRBV5-1, the J gene TRBJ2-7, with D possibly TRBD1 on 6 matching bases. V lost 4 bases and J 4 bases, leaving 18 bases between the germline ends. Per the germline V gene, CDR1 is SGHRS and CDR2 is YFSETQ. CDR3 size: 15 residues. Here the CDR3 reads CASSVGIQGSYEQYF. The DNA of the CDR3 is TGCGCCAGCAGCGTCGGGATTCAGGGGTCGTACGAGCAGTACTTC. The whole variable domain, remainder taken from reference TRBV5-1 and TRBJ2-7, is KAGVTQTPRYLIKTRGQQVTLSCSPISGHRSVSWYQQTPGQGLQFLFEYFSETQRNKGNFPGRFSGRQFSNSRSEMNVSTLELGDSALYLCASSVGIQGSYEQYFGPGTRLTVT.

This chain uses TRBV28 with TRBJ1-2; maybe TRBD1 (6 bases). V was trimmed by 5 bases and J by 2 bases, leaving 15 bases between them. Germline lookup yields CDR1 MDHEN and CDR2 SYDVKM. The CDR3 is 15 amino acids. CDR3 DNA: TGTGCCAGCAGTCCCCCTGGGACACTGAACTATGGCTACACCTTC. Protein sequence: CASSPPGTLNYGYTF.

This chain joins TRBV9 and TRBJ2-3, with a tentative D call TRBD2 (6 bases). Germline values: CDR1 SGDLS, CDR2 YYNGEE. The V end was cut by 1 base, the J end by 0 bases, with 12 bases between. This CDR3 has 16 residues. The DNA for the CDR3 is TGTGCCAGCAGCGTATCCGGACTACAAAGCACAGATACGCAGTATTTT. It is translated as CASSVSGLQSTDTQYF.

The sample holds a few counts of this clonotype. The V gene is TRBV3-1, the J gene TRBJ1-2; 7 bases line up with TRBD1. The CDR3 contains 15 residues. Trimming at V came to 3 bases and at J to 6 bases, leaving 10 bases not matched to a gene. Germline V gene lookup returns CDR1 LGHDT and CDR2 YNNKEL (reference sequence). This CDR3 reads CASSHELPGTDGYTF. The CDR3 DNA reads TGTGCCAGCAGCCATGAACTACCCGGGACAGATGGCTACACCTTC.

This sequence joins TRBV7-8 and TRBJ2-6; D unclear. V lost 0 bases to trimming and J lost 1 base, with 10 bases between them. The CDR3 spans 17 residues. Germline assignment: CDR1 SGHVS and CDR2 FQNEAQ. The CDR3: CASSLARSESGANVLTF. The DNA of the CDR3 is TGTGCCAGCAGCTTAGCGCGTTCGGAATCTGGGGCCAACGTCCTGACTTTC.

This chain connects TRBV2 to TRBJ1-2; 7 bases match TRBD1. The CDR3 sequence is 14 residues long. V shed 4 bases, J shed 5 bases, and the junction held 7 bases outside the gene matches. Germline CDR1 and CDR2: SNHLY and FYNNEI. In nucleotides, the CDR3 is TGTGCCAGCAGTGCTGAGGGGGCGGATTATGGCTACACCTTC. As protein: CASSAEGADYGYTF.

This chain connects TRBV6-1 to TRBJ2-1, with 7 bases that match TRBD2. With V trimmed by 6 bases and J by 2 bases, 13 bases remained unmatched. CDR3 length equals 17 residues. Per germline, CDR1 MNHNS and CDR2 SASEGT. The DNA for the CDR3 is TGTGCCAGCAGCCGCCCGAGGGCGGGAGTGGCCTACAATGAGCAGTTCTTC. This gives the protein CASSRPRAGVAYNEQFF.

This clonotype has more than one count but fewer than ten. The chain links TRBV5-1 to TRBJ2-5; TRBD2 matches 8 bases. CDR1 is SGHRS and CDR2 is YFSETQ in the germline V gene. The V segment lost 0 bases and the J segment 1 base; nucleotides outside the gene matches: 2. The CDR3 totals 15 residues. The CDR3 spells CASSLGLAIQETQYF. The DNA for the CDR3 is TGCGCCAGCAGCTTGGGACTAGCGATCCAAGAGACCCAGTACTTC.

The chain is built from TRBV6-2 or TRBV6-3 and TRBJ2-1; D remains unclear. V lost 8 bases to trimming and J lost 7 bases, with 12 bases between them. Germline V CDR1 and CDR2: MNHEY, SVGEGT. The CDR3 totals 12 residues. The CDR3 sequence is CASSNTLNEQFF. CDR3 DNA: TGTGCCAGCTCGAATACCTTAAATGAGCAGTTCTTC.

The V and J genes are TRBV18 and TRBJ1-5, with no clear D. Germline loops: CDR1 KGHSH, CDR2 LQKENI. There are 13 residues in the CDR3. V was shortened by 3 bases and J by 2 bases, with 5 bases between the two germline ends. CDR3 sequence: CASSPVGNQPQHF. The CDR3 DNA reads TGTGCCAGCTCACCGGTGGGCAATCAGCCCCAGCATTTT.

J is TRBJ2-1 and V is TRBV7-2; D gene uncertain. V lost 1 base, J lost 10 bases, and 8 bases lay in between. This CDR3 is 12 amino acids long. Germline assignment: CDR1 SGHTA and CDR2 FQGNSA. As DNA, the CDR3 is TGTGCCAGCAGCTTAGTGCGCCCGGAGCAGTTCTTC. It encodes CASSLVRPEQFF.

This clonotype was picked up a small number of times. The chain combines TRBV12-3 or TRBV12-4 with TRBJ1-2; 7 positions agree with TRBD1. The ends lost 6 bases at V and 2 bases at J; junction bases unmatched: 6. The CDR3 has 14 amino acids. The CDR3 DNA reads as TGTGCCAGCAGGTTGACGGGACAGAACTATGGCTACACCTTC. Translating gives CASRLTGQNYGYTF.

This clonotype was recorded once. The chain recombines TRBV10-3 with TRBJ2-3, with D possibly called TRBD1 or TRBD2 (5 bases each). This CDR3 has 14 residues. Looked up from germline, CDR1 is ENHRY and CDR2 is SYGVKD. Trimming pared 2 bases from V and 2 bases from J, leaving 8 bases between. The CDR3: CAISEEGLTDTQYF. The CDR3 nucleotides are TGTGCCATCAGTGAGGAGGGGCTCACAGATACGCAGTATTTT.

In its sample, this clonotype was seen a few times. The V gene is TRBV29-1, the J gene TRBJ2-7; 7 bases are shared with TRBD2. Trimming at V came to 6 bases and at J to 4 bases, leaving 9 bases not matched to a gene. Per germline, CDR1 SQVTM and CDR2 ANQGSEA. The CDR3 spans 13 residues. This CDR3 reads CSVLSWEGYEQYF. As DNA, the CDR3 is TGCAGCGTCCTCAGCTGGGAGGGGTACGAGCAGTACTTC.

The chain recombines TRBV29-1 with TRBJ1-2; 7 bases align to TRBD1. The CDR3 spans 14 residues. Germline V gene lookup returns CDR1 SQVTM and CDR2 ANQGSEA. The V segment lost 4 bases and the J segment 2 bases; nucleotides outside the gene matches: 7. CDR3 bases: TGCAGCGTTGGGGACAGATCCCCCAACTATGGCTACACCTTC. This codes for CSVGDRSPNYGYTF.

V usage is TRBV20-1 and J usage is TRBJ1-2, with D uncertain. Germline CDR1 and CDR2: DFQATT and SNEGSKA (reference sequence). The CDR3 totals 18 residues. V lost 0 bases and J 1 base, leaving 21 bases between the germline ends. The CDR3 DNA is TGCAGTGCTAGAGATCGAATGACACTTGGGCCTCTTAACTATGGCTACACCTTC. This codes for CSARDRMTLGPLNYGYTF.

The chain carries TRBV7-8 and TRBJ2-3, with 10 bases identical to TRBD2. Trimming took 3 bases from V and 0 from J; bases not matched to a gene: 3. CDR1 is SGHVS, CDR2 FQNEAQ, per germline. CDR3 size: 16 residues. Written as DNA, the CDR3 is TGTGCCAGCAGCTTGGAGCGGGGGGGAAGCACAGATACGCAGTATTTT. Translation: CASSLERGGSTDTQYF. Based on the CDR3 plus reference TRBV7-8 and TRBJ2-3, the full variable domain is GAGVSQSPRYKVAKRGQDVALRCDPISGHVSLFWYQQALGQGPEFLTYFQNEAQLDKSGLPSDRFFAERPEGSVSTLKIQRTQQEDSAVYLCASSLERGGSTDTQYFGPGTRLTVL.

This sequence joins TRBV27 and TRBJ2-7, with a tentative D call TRBD2 (5 bases). The germline gives CDR1 MNHEY, CDR2 SMNVEV (reference sequence). The V gene lost 5 bases and the J gene lost 2 bases, with 16 bases spanning the gap. The CDR3 extends over 15 amino acids. The chain's CDR3 is CASSRRAEDAYEQYF. The CDR3 coding sequence is TGTGCCAGCAGTCGTCGCGCGGAGGACGCCTACGAGCAGTACTTC.